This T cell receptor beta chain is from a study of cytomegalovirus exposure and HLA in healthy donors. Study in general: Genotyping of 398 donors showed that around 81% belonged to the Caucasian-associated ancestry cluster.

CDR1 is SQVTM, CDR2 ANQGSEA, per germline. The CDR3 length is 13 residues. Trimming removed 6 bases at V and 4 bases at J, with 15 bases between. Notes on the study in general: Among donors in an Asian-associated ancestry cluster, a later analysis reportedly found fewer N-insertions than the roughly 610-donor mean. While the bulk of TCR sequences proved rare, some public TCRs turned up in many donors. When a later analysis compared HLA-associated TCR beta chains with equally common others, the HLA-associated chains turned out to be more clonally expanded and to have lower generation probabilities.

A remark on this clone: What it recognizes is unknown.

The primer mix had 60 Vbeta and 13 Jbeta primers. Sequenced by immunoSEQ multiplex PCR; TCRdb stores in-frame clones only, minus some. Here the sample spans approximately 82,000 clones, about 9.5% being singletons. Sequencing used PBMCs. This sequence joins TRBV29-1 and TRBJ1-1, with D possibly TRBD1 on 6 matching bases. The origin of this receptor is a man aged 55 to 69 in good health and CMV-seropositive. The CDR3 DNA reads TGCAGCGTCACAGCGGGGGCGAGCACTGAAGCTTTCTTT. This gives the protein CSVTAGASTEAFF.